This T cell receptor (beta chain) was captured in a study of read filtering for tumor transcriptome and immune sequencing. Turning to the study itself: RNA-seq yielded only about 80 to 1,400 TCR reads, IR-seq about 4 to 10.27 million.

Study-level points and caveats: Even smaller IR-seq throughput identified most shared clonotypes.

Ten or more counts support this clonotype. Antigen specificity is unknown. Molecular barcoded adaptors covering alpha/delta and beta/gamma chains were used on roughly 370 ng RNA. TCRdb used MiXCR to reprocess the reads, holding one entry per CDR3 protein. The sample contains about 46,000 distinct CDR3 sequences, around 21% of which appear only once. The CDR3 has 19 residues. CDR1 MDHEN and CDR2 SYDVKM come from the germline V gene. V lost 3 bases and J 2 bases, leaving 24 bases between the germline ends. The gene calls are TRBV28 and TRBJ2-3; D not resolved. Sequences were obtained from a population of CD138-negative cells sorted from bone marrow. The clonotype originates from a donor at least 40 years old with multiple myeloma. CDR3 sequence reads: CASSFPMTYTKRTTDTQYF. DNA of the CDR3: TGTGCCAGCAGTTTCCCCATGACTTACACCAAGAGAACCACAGATACGCAGTATTTT. Based on the CDR3 plus reference TRBV28 and TRBJ2-3, the full variable domain is DVKVTQSSRYLVKRTGEKVFLECVQDMDHENMFWYRQDPGLGLRLIYFSYDVKMKEKGDIPEGYSVSREKKERFSLILESASTNQTSMYLCASSFPMTYTKRTTDTQYFGPGTRLTVL.